The clone carrying this TCR beta chain appeared many times. This sample stems from a study of prognosis after radiotherapy for stage I lung cancer. Looking at the study overall: The patients comprised some 14 men and more than 5 women, spanning ages roughly 53 to 85 and having a median of 74.5 years.

CDR3 length: 17 residues. V was trimmed by 2 bases and J by 2 bases, leaving 16 bases between them. The germline V gene has CDR1 MNHNS and CDR2 SASEGT. Two-round multiplex PCR on genomic DNA was the method by which TCR beta CDR3 was amplified. It was primers specific to each TRBV and TRBJ gene that first-round PCR used. TCRdb analysed the multiplex PCR reads with MiXCR anew, one entry per CDR3 protein. Of approximately 18,000 distinct CDR3 sequences in the sample, about a sixth were seen once. Every patient was node-negative on CT and PET/CT and lacked prior chemotherapy, radiotherapy or other malignancies.

The chain carries TRBV6-1 and TRBJ1-5; possible D gene TRBD1, 5 bases. Sequenced material: PBMCs, taken before or after stereotactic body radiation therapy (not recorded which). This sequence originates from a donor at least 50 years old with non-small cell lung cancer. CDR3 DNA: TGTGCCAGCAGTGAACGGAGGGGAGACGCACGCAATCAGCCCCAGCATTTT. Protein product: CASSERRGDARNQPQHF.